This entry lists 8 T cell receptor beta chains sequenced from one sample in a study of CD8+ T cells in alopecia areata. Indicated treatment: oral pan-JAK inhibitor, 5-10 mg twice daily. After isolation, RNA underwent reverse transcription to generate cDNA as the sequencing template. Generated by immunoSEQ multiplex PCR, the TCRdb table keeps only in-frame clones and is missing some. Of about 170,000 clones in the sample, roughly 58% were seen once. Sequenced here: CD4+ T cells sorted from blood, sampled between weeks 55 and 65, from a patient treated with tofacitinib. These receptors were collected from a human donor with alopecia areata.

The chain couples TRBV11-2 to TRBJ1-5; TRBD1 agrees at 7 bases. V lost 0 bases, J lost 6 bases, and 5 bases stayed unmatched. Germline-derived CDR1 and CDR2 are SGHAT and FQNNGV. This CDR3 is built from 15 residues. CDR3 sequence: CASSLESTGVQPQHF. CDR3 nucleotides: TGTGCCAGCAGCTTAGAGTCAACAGGGGTTCAGCCCCAGCATTTT.

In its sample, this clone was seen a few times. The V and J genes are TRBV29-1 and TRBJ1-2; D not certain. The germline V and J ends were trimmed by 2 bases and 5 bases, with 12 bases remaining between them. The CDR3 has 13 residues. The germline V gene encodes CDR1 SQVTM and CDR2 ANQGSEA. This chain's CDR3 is CSVESGPSYGYTF. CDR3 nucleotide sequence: TGCAGCGTTGAAAGCGGGCCCTCATATGGCTACACCTTC.

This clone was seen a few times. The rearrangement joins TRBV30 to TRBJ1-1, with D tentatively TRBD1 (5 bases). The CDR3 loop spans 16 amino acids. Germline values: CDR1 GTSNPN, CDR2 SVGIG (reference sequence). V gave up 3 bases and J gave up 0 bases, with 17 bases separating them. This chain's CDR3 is CAWRALQGWMNTEAFF. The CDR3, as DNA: TGTGCCTGGAGGGCCCTCCAGGGTTGGATGAACACTGAAGCTTTCTTT.

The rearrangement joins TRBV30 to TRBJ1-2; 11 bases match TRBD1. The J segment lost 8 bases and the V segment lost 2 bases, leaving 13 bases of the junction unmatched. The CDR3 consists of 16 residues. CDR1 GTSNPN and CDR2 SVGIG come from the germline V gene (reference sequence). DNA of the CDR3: TGTGCCTGGAGTCGCGGGACAGGGGGTGAAGGAGAAGGCTACACCTTC. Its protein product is CAWSRGTGGEGEGYTF.

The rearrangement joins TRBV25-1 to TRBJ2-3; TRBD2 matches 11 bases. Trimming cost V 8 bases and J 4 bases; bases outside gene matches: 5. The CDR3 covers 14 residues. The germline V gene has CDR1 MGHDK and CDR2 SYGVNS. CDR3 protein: CASSGLAVPDTQYF. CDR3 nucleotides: TGTGCCAGCTCGGGACTAGCGGTTCCAGATACGCAGTATTTT. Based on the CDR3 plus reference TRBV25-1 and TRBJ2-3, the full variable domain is EADIYQTPRYLVIGTGKKITLECSQTMGHDKMYWYQQDPGMELHLIHYSYGVNSTEKGDLSSESTVSRIRTEHFPLTLESARPSHTSQYLCASSGLAVPDTQYFGPGTRLTVL.

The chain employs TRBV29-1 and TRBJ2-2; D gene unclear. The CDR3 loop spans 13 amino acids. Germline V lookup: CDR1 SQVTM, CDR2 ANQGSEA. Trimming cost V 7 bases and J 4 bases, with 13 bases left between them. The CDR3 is CSDISPRTGELFF. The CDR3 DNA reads TGCAGCGACATCTCGCCCCGCACCGGGGAGCTGTTTTTT.

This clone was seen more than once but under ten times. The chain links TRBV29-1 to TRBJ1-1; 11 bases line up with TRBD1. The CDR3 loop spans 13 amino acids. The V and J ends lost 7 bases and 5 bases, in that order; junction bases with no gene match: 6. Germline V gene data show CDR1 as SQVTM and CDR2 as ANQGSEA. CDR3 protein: CSAGQGARTEAFF. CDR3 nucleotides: TGCAGCGCAGGACAGGGGGCGAGAACTGAAGCTTTCTTT.

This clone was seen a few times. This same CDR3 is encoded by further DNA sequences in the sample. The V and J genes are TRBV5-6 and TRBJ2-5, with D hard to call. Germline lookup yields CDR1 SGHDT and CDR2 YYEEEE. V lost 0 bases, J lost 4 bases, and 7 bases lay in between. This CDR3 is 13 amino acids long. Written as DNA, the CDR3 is TGTGCCAGCAGCTTGGACCGACGAGAGACCCAGTACTTC. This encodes CASSLDRRETQYF. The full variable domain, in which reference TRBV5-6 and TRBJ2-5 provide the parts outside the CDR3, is DAGVTQSPTHLIKTRGQQVTLRCSPKSGHDTVSWYQQALGQGPQFIFQYYEEEERQRGNFPDRFSGHQFPNYSSELNVNALLLGDSALYLCASSLDRRETQYFGPGTRLLVL.